These 23 T cell receptor beta chains were all obtained from the same sample, sequenced in a study of preoperative IRX-2 immunotherapy in early breast cancer. Sequencing used immunoSEQ multiplex PCR; TCRdb keeps in-frame clones, though not all of them. This sample carries about 5,300 clones, 73% of them seen once, and the ten largest clones take around 15%. The sample's treatment: preoperative locoregional IRX-2 cytokine immunotherapy. The input for sequencing was tumor tissue, taken before IRX-2 immunotherapy. The receptors come from a human donor with breast cancer.

This clone was seen just once. The chain couples TRBV6-8 to TRBJ2-7, with TRBD2 identical over 12 bases. V gave up 4 bases and J gave up 6 bases; unmatched junction bases: 4. The CDR3 extends over 14 amino acids. Germline V gene data show CDR1 as MNHGY and CDR2 as SAAAGT. CDR3 bases: TGTGCCAGCAGTTCCGGGACTAGCGGGTTCGAGCAGTACTTC. Translated, it gives CASSSGTSGFEQYF.

In this sample, this clone turned up a few times. The chain combines TRBV6-8 with TRBJ1-2; no firm D call. V shed 5 bases and J shed 2 bases, with 21 bases lying between them. CDR3 length: 17 residues. Germline V CDR1 and CDR2: MNHGY, SAAAGT. CDR3 in amino acids: CASSGLFSQPRNYGYTF. The CDR3 bases are TGTGCCAGCAGTGGCCTCTTTAGCCAGCCAAGGAACTATGGCTACACCTTC.

This clone has just one count. The chain couples TRBV10-2 to TRBJ2-2; no definite D call. Deletions cut 10 bases from V and 0 bases from J, with 9 bases between. Germline values: CDR1 WSHSY, CDR2 SAAADI. This CDR3 has 13 residues. The CDR3 DNA is TGCGCCACCTCTTACACGAACACCGGGGAGCTGTTTTTT. This gives the protein CATSYTNTGELFF.

This chain links TRBV6-8 with TRBJ2-6, with a possible D match to TRBD1 (5 bases). The CDR3 covers 15 residues. CDR1 is MNHGY, CDR2 SAAAGT, per germline. V dropped 5 bases and J dropped 0 bases, with 8 bases sitting between them. The CDR3 nucleotides are TGTGCCAGCAGTCTCAGGGCCTCTGGGGCCAACGTCCTGACTTTC. Residues: CASSLRASGANVLTF.

The CDR3 is CASSLKFDRVSYEQYF. Written as DNA, the CDR3 is TGTGCCAGCAGCTTGAAGTTTGACAGGGTGTCCTACGAGCAGTACTTC. The gene calls are TRBV11-3 and TRBJ2-7, with TRBD1 identical over 7 bases. The junction had 9 bases not matched to a gene; V was cut back by 3 bases and J by 1 base. CDR1 is SGHNT and CDR2 is YENEEA in the germline V gene. The CDR3 has 16 amino acids. The full variable domain, completed using reference TRBV11-3 and TRBJ2-7, is EAGVVQSPRYKIIEKKQPVAFWCNPISGHNTLYWYLQNLGQGPELLIRYENEEAVDDSQLPKDRFSAERLKGVDSTLKIQPAELGDSAVYLCASSLKFDRVSYEQYFGPGTRLTVT.

The rearrangement joins TRBV6-8 to TRBJ2-1; D is unresolved. The CDR3 consists of 12 residues. The germline V gene has CDR1 MNHGY and CDR2 SAAAGT. V gave up 4 bases and J gave up 9 bases, with 10 bases separating them. In DNA, the CDR3 is TGTGCCAGCAGTTCTACTAATCTTGAGCAGTTCTTC. Amino acid sequence: CASSSTNLEQFF.

V and J are TRBV28 and TRBJ2-7; maybe TRBD2 (5 bases). This CDR3 region has 17 residues. Looked up from germline, CDR1 is MDHEN and CDR2 is SYDVKM. V was shortened by 3 bases and J by 0 bases, with 18 bases between the two germline ends. The CDR3 loop reads CASSFGLFTGNSYEQYF. CDR3 nucleotide sequence: TGTGCCAGCAGTTTTGGGCTGTTCACCGGGAACTCCTACGAGCAGTACTTC.

CDR3 residues: CASSIGGVGTEAFF. DNA of the CDR3: TGTGCCAGTAGTATAGGCGGGGTGGGCACTGAAGCTTTCTTT. V gene TRBV19 combines with J gene TRBJ1-1; D uncertain. V lost 1 base and J 4 bases, leaving 10 bases between the germline ends. The CDR3 has 14 amino acids. Germline values: CDR1 LNHDA, CDR2 SQIVND (reference sequence).

This chain uses TRBV6-4 with TRBJ1-1; D gene uncertain. Trimming cost V 8 bases and J 4 bases, with 8 bases left between them. This CDR3 is built from 11 residues. Per germline, CDR1 MRHNA and CDR2 SNTAGT. The DNA for the CDR3 is TGTGCCAGCCTCGGTGGCACTGAAGCTTTCTTT. Its protein is CASLGGTEAFF.

This clone has only a few counts. The chain joins TRBV29-1 to TRBJ2-2; 11 bases are a match to TRBD2. The V gene end was trimmed by 7 bases and the J gene end by 2 bases; junction bases not matched to a gene: 9. Germline-derived CDR1 and CDR2 are SQVTM and ANQGSEA. This CDR3 has 16 residues. CDR3 sequence (DNA): TGCAGCGCTATTAGCGGGAGGGCATTAAACACCGGGGAGCTGTTTTTT. Residues: CSAISGRALNTGELFF.

The chain joins TRBV1 to TRBJ2-3; no check of the table's D call, TRBD2, against the DNA was made. TRBV1 is reported as a pseudogene. The CDR3 is 18 amino acids. DNA of the CDR3: TGCGCCAGCAGCCAAGATCGGGTGACTAGCTGGGCGACAGATACGCAGTATTTT. Amino acids: CASSQDRVTSWATDTQYF.

The gene calls are TRBV19 and TRBJ2-1; TRBD2 matches 11 bases. V was pared by 3 bases and J by 8 bases, with 9 bases of the junction left unmatched. The germline V gene has CDR1 LNHDA and CDR2 SQIVND (reference sequence). This CDR3 has 16 amino acids. CDR3 in DNA: TGTGCCAGTAGTATCATAGTCCTAGCGGGAGGCGATGAGCAGTTCTTC. It yields the protein CASSIIVLAGGDEQFF.

V usage is TRBV29-1 and J usage is TRBJ1-4, with D hard to call. Trimming cost V 5 bases and J 0 bases, with 10 bases left between them. The CDR3 has 14 amino acids. In germline, CDR1 is SQVTM, CDR2 ANQGSEA. The CDR3 sequence: CSVPSPATNEKLFF. The CDR3 DNA reads as TGCAGCGTTCCCAGTCCAGCAACTAATGAAAAACTGTTTTTT.

J is TRBJ2-5 and V is TRBV5-1, with TRBD1 matching 8 bases. The germline V gene encodes CDR1 SGHRS and CDR2 YFSETQ. The CDR3 covers 14 residues. After removal of 3 bases from V and 9 bases from J, the junction contained 10 bases not matched to a gene. The CDR3 DNA reads TGCGCCAGCAGCTCGGGACAGGCCCGCGGGGCCCAGTACTTC. Its translation is CASSSGQARGAQYF.

This clone was detected a few times. V gene TRBV7-5 combines with J gene TRBJ2-7; TRBD1 is taken as the D call from the table, unchecked against the DNA. TRBV7-5 counts as a pseudogene. The CDR3 covers 14 residues. This CDR3 reads CASSLSRDSYEQYF. The CDR3 DNA is TGTGCCAGCAGCTTATCCCGGGACAGCTACGAGCAGTACTTC.

This chain connects TRBV5-1 to TRBJ2-2; 12 bases fit TRBD2. The ends lost 6 bases at V and 3 bases at J; junction bases unmatched: 3. CDR1 SGHRS and CDR2 YFSETQ come from the germline V gene. The CDR3 covers 15 residues. DNA of the CDR3: TGCGCCAGCACCCTAGCGGGAGGGGACACCGGGGAGCTGTTTTTT. This translates into CASTLAGGDTGELFF.

This clone qualifies as medium-sized. Other nucleotide sequences in the sample specify the same CDR3. V and J are TRBV18 and TRBJ2-5; 7 bases line up with TRBD2. Germline V gives CDR1 KGHSH, CDR2 LQKENI. V lost 3 bases and J lost 2; bases outside the gene matches: 0. The CDR3 length is 13 residues. The CDR3 sequence: CASSPGGQETQYF. CDR3 nucleotide sequence: TGTGCCAGCTCACCGGGAGGGCAAGAGACCCAGTACTTC.

This chain joins TRBV29-1 and TRBJ1-1; D unclear. V shed 6 bases and J shed 3 bases, with 14 bases lying between them. Germline V CDR1 and CDR2: SQVTM, ANQGSEA. This CDR3 is built from 13 residues. The CDR3 protein is CSVNEGVDTEAFF. CDR3 nucleotides: TGCAGCGTCAACGAGGGAGTGGACACTGAAGCTTTCTTT.

DNA for the CDR3: TGTGCCAGCAGTTCCCCGCATAGGGAGGGCGGGGAGCTGTTTTTT. Amino acids: CASSSPHREGGELFF. The V gene is TRBV8-2, the J gene TRBJ2-2; the D call of TRBD2 is as the table states it, not checked on the DNA. TRBV8-2 is designated a pseudogene. CDR3 length: 15 residues.

This chain joins TRBV11-3 and TRBJ2-1; D unresolved. V shed 2 bases and J shed 0 bases, with 14 bases lying between them. In germline, CDR1 is SGHNT, CDR2 YENEEA. This CDR3 has 17 residues. CDR3 sequence reads: CASSLSSRSSSYNEQFF. DNA of the CDR3: TGTGCCAGCAGCTTAAGTTCCCGGTCCAGCTCCTACAATGAGCAGTTCTTC.

This chain links TRBV29-1 with TRBJ2-7; the match to TRBD1 covers 10 bases. The CDR3 spans 13 residues. V lost 6 bases to trimming and J lost 5 bases; unmatched junction nucleotides: 7. CDR1 is SQVTM, CDR2 ANQGSEA, per germline. CDR3 region: CSVGGQGTHEQYF. In DNA, the CDR3 is TGCAGCGTAGGGGGACAGGGGACCCACGAGCAGTACTTC.

The rearrangement joins TRBV16 to TRBJ1-2, with no clear D. Germline-derived CDR1 and CDR2 are KGHSY and FQNENV. Trimming removed 6 bases at V and 1 base at J, with 12 bases between. The CDR3 covers 14 residues. The chain's CDR3 is CASSLDGVNYGYTF. The CDR3 nucleotides are TGTGCCAGCAGTTTAGATGGGGTTAACTATGGCTACACCTTC.

The chain's CDR3 is CSVYRANTEAFF. CDR3 DNA: TGCAGCGTTTACAGGGCGAACACTGAAGCTTTCTTT. J is TRBJ1-1 and V is TRBV29-1; weak D call: TRBD1 (6 bases). Germline CDR1 is SQVTM and CDR2 is ANQGSEA. The germline V and J ends were trimmed by 5 bases and 1 base, with 8 bases remaining between them. The CDR3 consists of 12 residues. The variable domain in full, with the rest retrieved from reference TRBV29-1 and TRBJ1-1, is SAVISQKPSRDICQRGTSLTIQCQVDSQVTMMFWYRQQPGQSLTLIATANQGSEATYESGFVIDKFPISRPNLTFSTLTVSNMSPEDSSIYLCSVYRANTEAFFGQGTRLTVV.